The 18 T cell receptor beta chains below were found in one sample sequenced in a study of tumor-infiltrating lymphocytes in oesophageal squamous cell carcinoma. TCRdb re-derived calls from the PCR reads in MiXCR, one entry per CDR3 protein. Of around 6,300 distinct CDR3 sequences listed, around 15% are singletons. Sample: normal esophageal tissue next to the tumor. Receptors originate from a male donor with esophageal squamous cell carcinoma.

This clonotype has at least ten counts. The V gene is TRBV2, the J gene TRBJ1-5, with D uncertain. This CDR3 comprises 13 residues. Trimming left V 6 bases short and J 4 bases short, with 10 bases between. Germline V gene sequence: CDR1 SNHLY, CDR2 FYNNEI. CDR3 in amino acids: CASSHDGNQPQHF. CDR3 sequence (DNA): TGTGCCAGCAGCCACGACGGTAATCAGCCCCAGCATTTT. The full variable domain, its missing parts supplied by reference TRBV2 and TRBJ1-5, is EPEVTQTPSHQVTQMGQEVILRCVPISNHLYFYWYRQILGQKVEFLVSFYNNEISEKSEIFDDQFSVERPDGSNFTLKIRSTKLEDSAMYFCASSHDGNQPQHFGDGTRLSIL.

This clonotype was found many times. This chain links TRBV5-4 with TRBJ1-2; the D is unclear. This CDR3 is 16 amino acids long. Germline V gives CDR1 SGHNT, CDR2 YYREEE (reference sequence). Between the trimmed V and J ends, which lost 4 bases and 2 bases, there was a span of 18 bases. CDR3: CASSPPTAGGNYGYTF. CDR3 sequence (DNA): TGTGCCAGCAGCCCACCCACCGCAGGAGGGAACTATGGCTACACCTTC.

In this sample, this clonotype turned up once. The gene calls are TRBV9 and TRBJ2-2, with D tentatively TRBD1 (5 bases). This CDR3 is 15 amino acids long. CDR1 SGDLS and CDR2 YYNGEE come from the germline V gene. V was shortened by 2 bases and J by 1 base, with 9 bases between the two germline ends. CDR3 loop: CASSVVGQNTGELFF. CDR3 coding DNA: TGTGCCAGCAGCGTGGTAGGACAGAACACCGGGGAGCTGTTTTTT.

A note on this clonotype: A read error is likely, as this CDR3 ends without the conserved phenylalanine or tryptophan. No DNA is shown, since the ends of the CDR3 on it are uncertain; the CDR3 is the one TCRdb lists. This chain connects TRBV28 to TRBJ2-6. The CDR3 numbers 8 amino acids, ends counted. The germline CDR1 and CDR2 sequences are MDHEN and SYDVKM. Here the CDR3 reads CASSPRRT.

By share, this clonotype ranks as large (0.1 to 1%). V is TRBV7-6 and J is TRBJ2-1, with 10 bases fitting TRBD1. Germline V lookup: CDR1 SGHVS, CDR2 FNYEAQ. The CDR3 length is 15 residues. Trimming took 2 bases from V and 8 from J; bases not matched to a gene: 6. The CDR3 protein is CASSLIEGQGYEQFF. The CDR3 DNA reads TGTGCCAGCAGCTTAATTGAGGGACAGGGGTATGAGCAGTTCTTC.

This clonotype was recorded many times. The rearrangement links TRBV11-2 to TRBJ2-1; 9 positions agree with TRBD1. The trim removed 1 base at V and 8 bases at J, leaving 3 bases unmatched. The germline CDR1 and CDR2 sequences are SGHAT and FQNNGV. The CDR3 is made up of 14 amino acids. CDR3 protein: CASSLAGQGYEQFF. CDR3 sequence (DNA): TGTGCCAGCAGCTTAGCGGGACAGGGATATGAGCAGTTCTTC.

This clonotype was picked up many times. This chain links TRBV6-1 with TRBJ2-7; D ambiguous. This CDR3 region has 11 residues. V was shortened by 7 bases and J by 3 bases, with 7 bases between the two germline ends. CDR1 and CDR2 from the germline V gene are MNHNS and SASEGT. Here the CDR3 reads CASKMNYEQYF. The CDR3 DNA reads TGTGCCAGCAAGATGAACTACGAGCAGTACTTC.

This clonotype was recorded at least ten times. The chain combines TRBV28 with TRBJ2-5; 11 nucleotides agree with TRBD2. Germline CDR1 and CDR2: MDHEN and SYDVKM. The V gene end was trimmed by 10 bases and the J gene end by 3 bases; junction bases not matched to a gene: 10. The CDR3 extends over 15 amino acids. The CDR3 region has the DNA TGTGCCACCAAACTTAGCGGGGGGGGGAAAGAGACCCAGTACTTC. Its protein is CATKLSGGGKETQYF. The full variable domain, in which reference TRBV28 and TRBJ2-5 provide the parts outside the CDR3, is DVKVTQSSRYLVKRTGEKVFLECVQDMDHENMFWYRQDPGLGLRLIYFSYDVKMKEKGDIPEGYSVSREKKERFSLILESASTNQTSMYLCATKLSGGGKETQYFGPGTRLLVL.

Within the sample, this clonotype is large. The chain is built from TRBV7-2 and TRBJ2-3, with 12 bases matching TRBD2. With V trimmed by 5 bases and J by 2 bases, 5 bases remained unmatched. Germline V lookup: CDR1 SGHTA, CDR2 FQGNSA. The CDR3 spans 16 residues. The DNA for the CDR3 is TGTGCCAGCAGCGGACTAGCGGGGACTCCCACAGATACGCAGTATTTT. This gives the protein CASSGLAGTPTDTQYF.

The sample holds a few counts of this clonotype. The rearrangement joins TRBV19 to TRBJ1-5; D unresolved. Germline V gene data show CDR1 as LNHDA and CDR2 as SQIVND (reference sequence). V dropped 3 bases and J dropped 2 bases, with 11 bases sitting between them. There are 15 residues in the CDR3. CDR3 region: CASSMSGIGNQPQHF. DNA of the CDR3: TGTGCCAGTAGTATGTCGGGGATCGGCAATCAGCCCCAGCATTTT.

By share, this clonotype counts as medium-sized. A single base separates this from a much larger clone, so it may be a read error. The chain couples TRBV7-6 to TRBJ2-7; 10 nucleotides match TRBD2. Germline assignment: CDR1 SGHVS and CDR2 FNYEAQ. This CDR3 has 13 residues. V trimming: 6 bases; J trimming: 7 bases; junction bases outside the gene matches: 6. CDR3 protein: CASSSLAGSEQYF. The CDR3 DNA is TGTGCCAGCAGTTCACTAGCGGGGAGTGAGCAGTACTTC.

Relative to its sample, this clonotype is medium-sized. A much more abundant neighbour one base away suggests this may be a read error. The V call is TRBV7-9, the J call TRBJ2-5; TRBD2 matches 9 bases. This CDR3 region has 15 residues. CDR1 is SEHNR and CDR2 is FQNEAQ in the germline V gene (reference sequence). Trimming took 7 bases from V and 11 from J; bases not matched to a gene: 17. The CDR3 spells CASTVPSGEINEQYF. The CDR3 DNA follows: TGTGCCAGCACCGTGCCTAGCGGGGAGATCAATGAGCAGTACTTC. The whole variable domain, remainder taken from reference TRBV7-9 and TRBJ2-5, is DTGVSQNPRHKITKRGQNVTFRCDPISEHNRLYWYRQTLGQGPEFLTYFQNEAQLEKSRLLSDRFSAERPKGSFSTLEIQRTEQGDSAMYLCASTVPSGEINEQYFGPGTRLLVL.

On this clonotype: With a much larger clone just one base away, this may be a read error. This chain joins TRBV27 and TRBJ2-3; D could derive from TRBD1 or TRBD2 (5 bases each). The germline V and J ends were trimmed by 0 bases and 14 bases, with 18 bases remaining between them. This CDR3 spans 14 amino acids. Germline CDR1 is MNHEY and CDR2 is SMNVEV (reference sequence). CDR3 sequence (DNA): TGTGCCAGCAGTTTATCGCCGGGTTTGGGGGAGCTGTATTTT. It translates to CASSLSPGLGELYF.

This clonotype was counted at least ten times. The rearrangement uses TRBV6-5 and TRBJ1-4, with a possible D match to TRBD1 (5 bases). The CDR3 runs to 16 residues. CDR1 is MNHEY and CDR2 is SVGAGI in the germline V gene. V was trimmed by 2 bases and J by 7 bases, leaving 17 bases between them. CDR3 sequence (DNA): TGTGCCAGCAGTTACGTGACAGCTGGTATGCCTGAAAAACTGTTTTTT. Translating it yields CASSYVTAGMPEKLFF.

By proportion, this clonotype is medium-sized (0.01 to 0.1%). The V gene is TRBV11-3, the J gene TRBJ2-6; perhaps TRBD1 as D (6 bases). V shed 6 bases and J shed 0 bases, with 15 bases lying between them. CDR3 length equals 17 residues. The germline V gene encodes CDR1 SGHNT and CDR2 YENEEA. The CDR3 DNA is TGTGCCAGCAGGCCGGGACACCAAGACTCTGGGGCCAACGTCCTGACTTTC. Translated, it gives CASRPGHQDSGANVLTF.

By frequency in the sample, this clonotype is large. The chain is built from TRBV7-3 and TRBJ2-1, with TRBD2 matching 12 bases. From germline, CDR1 is SGHTA and CDR2 FQGTGA. The V gene end was trimmed by 0 bases and the J gene end by 6 bases; junction bases not matched to a gene: 3. This CDR3 has 16 amino acids. The chain's CDR3 is CASSLTPSGGANEQFF. CDR3 DNA sequence: TGTGCCAGCAGCTTAACGCCTAGCGGGGGGGCCAATGAGCAGTTCTTC.

A note on this clonotype: Likely a read error: the CDR3 ends without its conserved phenylalanine or tryptophan. Because the CDR3's place on the DNA is in doubt, the DNA is left out and the CDR3 is given as listed by TCRdb. The chain has TRBV7-3 and TRBJ1-1; the table's D gene call, TRBD1, was not cross checked with the DNA. Including both end residues, the CDR3 is 8 amino acids long. Germline V gene lookup returns CDR1 SGHTA and CDR2 FQGTGA. CDR3 protein: CASSSGQG.

This clonotype is categorized as medium-sized (0.01 to 0.1%). The V and J genes are TRBV6-1 and TRBJ1-1; tentatively, D is TRBD1 (5 bases). CDR3 size: 12 residues. CDR1 and CDR2 from the germline V gene are MNHNS and SASEGT. V lost 10 bases and J lost 2, with 11 bases in between. The CDR3 loop is CATGGSNTEAFF. The CDR3 DNA is TGTGCCACCGGGGGGAGCAACACTGAAGCTTTCTTT.